This is a list of T cell receptor beta chains from one sample in a study of beta chain features in type 1 diabetes. Produced via immunoSEQ multiplex PCR; TCRdb's table is partial and in-frame only. The sample gives hundreds of thousands of clones, 15% to 19% of which show up once; 0.07% to 0.095% is in the top ten. The sequenced sample was naive CD4+ T cells from blood. These receptors were obtained from a young man in good health. CDR3s include the opening cysteine and the closing phenylalanine or tryptophan. The D gene is left open where the match is weak. Clone size appears in some rows only: once, few, many, or a class for an expanded clone.

v_call,j_call,d_call,clone_size,cdr3_aa,cdr3_nt
TRBV4-1,TRBJ1-2,TRBD1,NA,CASSRDRGNYGYTF,TGCGCCAGCAGCCGGGACAGGGGCAACTATGGCTACACCTTC
TRBV19,TRBJ1-5,TRBD1,few,CASSMGFGTGAQPQHF,TGTGCCAGTAGTATGGGGTTTGGGACAGGGGCTCAGCCCCAGCATTTT
TRBV29-1,TRBJ2-3,NA,few,CSVSGKSTDTQYF,TGCAGCGTATCGGGGAAAAGCACAGATACGCAGTATTTT
TRBV15,TRBJ2-2,TRBD2,NA,CASRWGGSYTGELFF,TGTGCCTCCCGTTGGGGAGGGTCTTACACCGGGGAGCTGTTTTTT
TRBV7-2,TRBJ2-3,NA,few,CASSLVSGTDTQYF,TGTGCCAGCAGCTTAGTAAGCGGCACAGATACGCAGTATTTT
TRBV28,TRBJ2-3,NA,NA,CASRLGRTDTQYF,TGTGCCAGCAGGCTGGGAAGGACAGATACGCAGTATTTT
TRBV7-2,TRBJ2-2,NA,NA,CASSLDRQRRNTGELFF,TGTGCCAGCAGCCTGGACCGCCAACGGAGAAACACCGGGGAGCTGTTTTTT
TRBV6-6,TRBJ1-5,NA,few,CASSSSGHRYNQPQHF,TGTGCCAGCAGTTCGTCCGGACACCGATACAATCAGCCCCAGCATTTT
TRBV25-1,TRBJ2-3,TRBD2,NA,CASSERMIAGAEDTQYF,TGTGCCAGCAGTGAACGGATGATAGCGGGAGCGGAAGATACGCAGTATTTT
TRBV7-2,TRBJ2-7,NA,NA,CASSLDRPYEQYF,TGTGCCAGCAGCTTAGACAGACCCTACGAGCAGTACTTC
TRBV10-3,TRBJ1-3,NA,few,CAITRGGQTGNTIYF,TGTGCCATCACCCGGGGGGGCCAGACCGGAAACACCATATATTTT
TRBV7-2,TRBJ2-6,NA,few,CASKWNSGANVLTF,TGTGCCAGCAAATGGAACTCTGGGGCCAACGTCCTGACTTTC
TRBV19,TRBJ1-1,NA,few,CASRYSGPRGTEAFF,TGTGCCAGTAGATACTCCGGGCCTCGGGGCACTGAAGCTTTCTTT
TRBV19,TRBJ1-2,TRBD1,few,CASSIGDRTSYTF,TGTGCCAGTAGTATCGGGGACAGGACAAGCTACACCTTC
TRBV4-2,TRBJ2-3,TRBD2,NA,CASSQDQRGGPRTDTQYF,TGTGCCAGCAGCCAAGATCAGAGGGGAGGGCCGCGCACAGATACGCAGTATTTT
TRBV28,TRBJ2-3,TRBD1,NA,CASTLQGVGTDTQYF,TGTGCCAGCACTCTACAGGGGGTTGGCACAGATACGCAGTATTTT
TRBV11-2,TRBJ2-3,TRBD2,few,CASSPVAGGGTDTQYF,TGTGCCAGCAGCCCGGTAGCGGGGGGCGGCACAGATACGCAGTATTTT
TRBV7-9,TRBJ2-1,NA,few,CASRPTSGKETNNEQFF,TGTGCCAGCAGGCCGACCTCCGGGAAAGAGACGAACAATGAGCAGTTCTTC
TRBV19,TRBJ2-5,NA,NA,CASSIRQDRVETQYF,TGTGCCAGTAGTATAAGACAGGACCGGGTCGAGACCCAGTACTTC
TRBV9,TRBJ1-1,NA,NA,CASSESLNTEAFF,TGTGCCAGCAGCGAAAGCTTGAACACTGAAGCTTTCTTT
TRBV6-1,TRBJ2-2,TRBD2,NA,CASSELAVLTGELFF,TGTGCCAGCAGTGAACTAGCGGTACTCACCGGGGAGCTGTTTTTT
TRBV18,TRBJ1-5,TRBD1,few,CASSPRQQGANQPQHF,TGTGCCAGCTCACCTAGGCAACAGGGGGCTAATCAGCCCCAGCATTTT
TRBV10-3,TRBJ2-1,NA,NA,CAIREGVEQFF,TGTGCCATCAGAGAGGGCGTTGAGCAGTTCTTC
TRBV6-1,TRBJ2-1,NA,few,CASRPHQTAYNEQFF,TGTGCCAGCAGGCCCCACCAGACAGCCTACAATGAGCAGTTCTTC
TRBV28,TRBJ2-1,TRBD2,NA,CASSLSGFNEQFF,TGTGCCAGCAGTCTTAGCGGGTTTAATGAGCAGTTCTTC
TRBV6-1,TRBJ2-6,NA,NA,CASSEARGTGANVLTF,TGTGCCAGCAGTGAAGCGCGAGGGACTGGGGCCAACGTCCTGACTTTC
TRBV5-1,TRBJ1-2,NA,NA,CASSLGGSNYGYTF,TGCGCCAGCAGTTTGGGGGGCAGCAACTATGGCTACACCTTC
TRBV6-5,TRBJ2-5,TRBD2,NA,CASSETSGKETQYF,TGTGCCAGCAGTGAGACTAGCGGGAAAGAGACCCAGTACTTC
TRBV28,TRBJ2-1,NA,few,CASKVGPGPYNEQFF,TGTGCCAGCAAGGTTGGGCCGGGGCCTTACAATGAGCAGTTCTTC
TRBV7-3,TRBJ2-1,NA,few,CASSKDPPYNEQFF,TGTGCCAGCAGCAAGGACCCTCCCTACAATGAGCAGTTCTTC
TRBV2,TRBJ2-3,NA,many,CASSTDTQYF,TGTGCCAGCAGCACAGATACGCAGTATTTT
TRBV5-4,TRBJ2-1,TRBD1,NA,CASSWRDRGYNEQFF,TGTGCCAGCAGCTGGCGGGACAGGGGGTACAATGAGCAGTTCTTC
TRBV7-2,TRBJ1-5,NA,NA,CASSLARQRPQHF,TGTGCCAGCAGCTTAGCCAGGCAACGGCCCCAGCATTTT
TRBV5-1,TRBJ2-1,NA,few,CASSLVGLVYNEQFF,TGCGCCAGCAGCTTGGTTGGGTTGGTCTACAATGAGCAGTTCTTC
TRBV5-4,TRBJ2-7,TRBD2,few,CASSPRSGRAFYEQYF,TGCGCCAGCAGCCCAAGGAGCGGGAGGGCCTTCTACGAGCAGTACTTC